This TCR beta chain was obtained from a study of T cell responses to AZD1222 COVID-19 vaccine. Overall study: Researchers grouped second doses given at about 4 or about 12 weeks into one pool. General study results and limits: Only six AZD1222 recipients tested seropositive at baseline. Donors, mostly white British, included more females; clonal diversity was possibly underestimated. Repertoires were sampled only after the peak T cell response.

Some clones are missing from TCRdb's copy, which holds only in-frame ones; the method was immunoSEQ multiplex PCR. The sample carries 100,000 to 150,000 clones, around 89% recorded once. CDR1 SGHTA and CDR2 FQGNSA come from the germline V gene. Deletions cut 1 base from V and 3 bases from J, with 9 bases between. CDR3 length equals 14 residues. Remarks on this clone: Antigen: not known.

The chain links TRBV7-2 to TRBJ1-2; D unclear. The sequenced sample was peripheral blood, obtained on day 0 of AZD1222 vaccination. The sequence was obtained from an adult in good health. The CDR3 DNA follows: TGTGCCAGCAGCTTAGGGGTCTCATACTATGGCTACACCTTC. Amino acids: CASSLGVSYYGYTF.